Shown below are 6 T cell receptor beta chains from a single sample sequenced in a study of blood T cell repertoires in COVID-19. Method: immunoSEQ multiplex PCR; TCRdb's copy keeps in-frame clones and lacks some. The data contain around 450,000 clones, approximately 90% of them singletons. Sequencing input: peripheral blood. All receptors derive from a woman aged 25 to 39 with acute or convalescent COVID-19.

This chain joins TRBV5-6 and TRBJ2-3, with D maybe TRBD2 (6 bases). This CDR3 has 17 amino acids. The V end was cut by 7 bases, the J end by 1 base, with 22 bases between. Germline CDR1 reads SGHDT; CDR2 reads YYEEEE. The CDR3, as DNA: TGTGCCAGCGAGCTTGGGGCTGCAGGCGGGGGCACAGATACGCAGTATTTT. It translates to CASELGAAGGGTDTQYF.

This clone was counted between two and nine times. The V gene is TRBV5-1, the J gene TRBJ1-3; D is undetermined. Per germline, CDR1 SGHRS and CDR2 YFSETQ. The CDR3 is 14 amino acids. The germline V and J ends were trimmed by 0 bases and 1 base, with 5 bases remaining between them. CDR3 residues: CASSLDGSGNTIYF. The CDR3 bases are TGCGCCAGCAGCTTGGACGGGTCTGGAAACACCATATATTTT.

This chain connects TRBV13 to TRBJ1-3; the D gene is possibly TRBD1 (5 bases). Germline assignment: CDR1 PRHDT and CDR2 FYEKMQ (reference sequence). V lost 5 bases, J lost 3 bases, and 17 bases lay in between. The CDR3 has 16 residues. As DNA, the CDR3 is TGTGCCAGCAGCCGCCAAATCACAGGATTTGGAAACACCATATATTTT. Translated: CASSRQITGFGNTIYF.

This CDR3 reads CASSVGTGTEAFF. CDR3 nucleotides: TGTGCCAGCAGCGTCGGGACAGGGACTGAAGCTTTCTTT. This rearrangement joins TRBV9 to TRBJ1-1; 9 nucleotides match TRBD1. Germline V gene data show CDR1 as SGDLS and CDR2 as YYNGEE. Trimming cost V 2 bases and J 5 bases; bases outside gene matches: 1. CDR3 size: 13 residues.

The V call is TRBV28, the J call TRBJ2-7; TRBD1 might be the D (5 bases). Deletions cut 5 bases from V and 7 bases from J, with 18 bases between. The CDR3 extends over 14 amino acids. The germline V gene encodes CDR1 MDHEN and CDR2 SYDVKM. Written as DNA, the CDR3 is TGTGCCAGCAGTGTAGTGGGGCAGGTGAGGGAGCAGTACTTC. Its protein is CASSVVGQVREQYF.

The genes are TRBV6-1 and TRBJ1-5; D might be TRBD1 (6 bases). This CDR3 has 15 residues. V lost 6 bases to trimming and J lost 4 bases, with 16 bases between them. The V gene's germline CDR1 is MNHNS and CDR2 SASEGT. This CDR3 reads CASSLGQLVNQPQHF. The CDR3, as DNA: TGTGCCAGCAGCCTAGGACAGCTAGTAAATCAGCCCCAGCATTTT.